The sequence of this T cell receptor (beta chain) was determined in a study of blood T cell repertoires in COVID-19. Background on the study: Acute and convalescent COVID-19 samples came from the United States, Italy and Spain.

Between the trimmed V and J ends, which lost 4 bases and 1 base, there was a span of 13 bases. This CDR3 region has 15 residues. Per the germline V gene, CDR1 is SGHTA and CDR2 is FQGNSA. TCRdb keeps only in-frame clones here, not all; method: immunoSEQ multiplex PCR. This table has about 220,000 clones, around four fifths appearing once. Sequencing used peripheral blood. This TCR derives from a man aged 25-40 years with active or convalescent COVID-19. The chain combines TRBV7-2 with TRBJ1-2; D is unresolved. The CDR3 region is CASSSYSIFNYGYTF. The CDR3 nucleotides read TGTGCCAGCAGCTCATACAGTATTTTTAACTATGGCTACACCTTC.